This T cell receptor beta chain was retrieved from a study of response to subunit inactivated influenza vaccine. The CDR3 extends over 15 amino acids. V shed 5 bases, J shed 4 bases, and the junction held 10 bases outside the gene matches. CDR1 and CDR2 (germline): SEHNR, FQNEAQ (reference sequence). Study-level points and caveats: The study's authors posited that every seasonal influenza vaccination enlists few new T cells.

In its sample, this clonotype was seen a few times. Its antigen remains unidentified. One entry per CDR3 protein, called by TCRdb with MiXCR from the RT-PCR reads. The table includes around 540,000 distinct CDR3 sequences, 12% detected once. The receptor was derived from a man in his fifties or sixties who received an inactivated influenza vaccine. This chain connects TRBV7-9 to TRBJ1-1; 7 bases align to TRBD1. This specimen was PBMCs from blood, taken on the day of vaccination. CDR3 DNA: TGTGCCAGCAGCGCTCTCCGGGACAGCGCCACTGAAGCTTTCTTT. It encodes CASSALRDSATEAFF.